These 18 T cell receptor beta chains came from one sample sequenced in a study of T cell responses to AZD1222 COVID-19 vaccine. Profiling relied on immunoSEQ multiplex PCR, and the TCRdb table lists in-frame clones only, not all of them. The data show 70,000 to 95,000 clones, about nine tenths seen once. The input for sequencing was peripheral blood, taken on day 0 of MenACWY control vaccination. The receptors come from an adult in good health.

This sequence joins TRBV3-1 (or the pseudogene TRBV3-2) and TRBJ2-3; TRBD2 matches at 12 bases. The CDR3 spans 18 residues. Trimming at V came to 6 bases and at J to 1 base, leaving 11 bases not matched to a gene. Germline values: CDR1 LGHDT, CDR2 YNNKEL (reference sequence). The DNA of the CDR3 is TGTGCCAGCAGAAATACCGGGACTAGCGGGCTCCGCACAGATACGCAGTATTTT. It encodes CASRNTGTSGLRTDTQYF.

This clone appeared once. The chain links TRBV7-9 to TRBJ2-3; D is uncertain. The CDR3 consists of 12 residues. The V end was cut by 4 bases, the J end by 5 bases, with 7 bases between. Germline V gives CDR1 SEHNR, CDR2 FQNEAQ (reference sequence). CDR3 sequence (DNA): TGTGCCAGCAGCTCACCAAAAGATACGCAGTATTTT. Residues: CASSSPKDTQYF.

V gene TRBV6-5 combines with J gene TRBJ2-5, with 11 bases fitting TRBD2. CDR1 and CDR2 (germline): MNHEY, SVGAGI. The CDR3 spans 15 residues. V lost 4 bases and J lost 4; bases outside the gene matches: 5. The CDR3 sequence: CASSSTSGVGETQYF. As DNA, the CDR3 is TGTGCCAGCAGTTCGACTAGCGGGGTTGGAGAGACCCAGTACTTC.

The V gene is TRBV19, the J gene TRBJ2-2; a possible D gene is TRBD1 (6 bases). Germline CDR1 and CDR2: LNHDA and SQIVND (reference sequence). The length of the CDR3 is 16 residues. V dropped 2 bases and J dropped 1 base, with 11 bases sitting between them. CDR3: CASSIRYRVNTGELFF. For the CDR3, the DNA is TGTGCCAGTAGTATAAGGTACAGGGTGAACACCGGGGAGCTGTTTTTT.

In this sample, this clone turned up once. The rearrangement links TRBV21-1 to TRBJ2-7; TRBD2 is the table's D call and was not checked against the DNA. TRBV21-1 is labeled a pseudogene. This CDR3 contains 17 residues. CDR3 sequence (DNA): TGTGCCAGCAGCACCCATCTCTTGAGGGTAGACTCCTACGAGCAGTACTTC. Amino acid sequence: CASSTHLLRVDSYEQYF.

The genes are TRBV11-2 and TRBJ1-1; D remains unclear. V dropped 0 bases and J dropped 4 bases, with 6 bases sitting between them. Per germline, CDR1 SGHAT and CDR2 FQNNGV. The CDR3 is made up of 13 amino acids. In DNA, the CDR3 is TGTGCCAGCAGCTTAGAATCGGGCACTGAAGCTTTCTTT. This translates into CASSLESGTEAFF.

The chain recombines TRBV18 with TRBJ1-4; the match to TRBD1 covers 8 bases. Germline V lookup: CDR1 KGHSH, CDR2 LQKENI. The CDR3 contains 16 residues. With V trimmed by 3 bases and J by 2 bases, 5 bases remained unmatched. In nucleotides, the CDR3 is TGTGCCAGCTCACCCAACGGACAGGGCACTAATGAAAAACTGTTTTTT. Protein product: CASSPNGQGTNEKLFF.

The chain has TRBV7-9 and TRBJ1-2, with 10 nucleotides matching TRBD1. Germline CDR1 reads SEHNR; CDR2 reads FQNEAQ (reference sequence). V shed 5 bases and J 6 bases; nucleotides not matched to a gene: 3. CDR3 length equals 13 residues. CDR3 residues: CASSTGTGDGYTF. CDR3 DNA sequence: TGTGCCAGCAGCACCGGGACAGGGGATGGCTACACCTTC.

The genes are TRBV7-3 and TRBJ2-1, with a possible D match to TRBD2 (5 bases). This CDR3 has 16 amino acids. The germline V gene has CDR1 SGHTA and CDR2 FQGTGA. Trimming stripped 5 bases from V and 0 bases from J, with 14 bases between. The CDR3 sequence is CASSPGGGFSYNEQFF. The DNA of the CDR3 is TGTGCCAGCAGCCCAGGAGGCGGTTTCTCCTACAATGAGCAGTTCTTC.

The genes are TRBV27 and TRBJ1-1, with D possibly matching TRBD1 (6 bases). Germline assignment: CDR1 MNHEY and CDR2 SMNVEV (reference sequence). This CDR3 has 15 residues. V dropped 7 bases and J dropped 1 base, with 16 bases sitting between them. The CDR3 DNA sequence: TGTGCCAGCATTACAGGGAGCTGGGAGAACACTGAAGCTTTCTTT. Its protein product is CASITGSWENTEAFF.

This clone was seen only once. The rearrangement joins TRBV2 to TRBJ2-7; D unclear. The CDR3 has 16 residues. The ends were cut back, 6 bases at V and 0 bases at J, with 18 bases in the middle. Germline loops: CDR1 SNHLY, CDR2 FYNNEI. Written as DNA, the CDR3 is TGTGCCAGCAGCGAAAATTGGGCGTCTAGCTCCTACGAGCAGTACTTC. Its translation is CASSENWASSSYEQYF. The full variable domain, completed using reference TRBV2 and TRBJ2-7, is EPEVTQTPSHQVTQMGQEVILRCVPISNHLYFYWYRQILGQKVEFLVSFYNNEISEKSEIFDDQFSVERPDGSNFTLKIRSTKLEDSAMYFCASSENWASSSYEQYFGPGTRLTVT.

The chain joins TRBV9 to TRBJ2-1, with 8 nucleotides matching TRBD2. The V segment lost 3 bases and the J segment 4 bases; nucleotides outside the gene matches: 12. The CDR3 contains 17 residues. Germline lookup yields CDR1 SGDLS and CDR2 YYNGEE. CDR3 DNA sequence: TGTGCCAGCAGCGCCGTCCCGGCTGCGGGGGGTTACAATGAGCAGTTCTTC. Its translation is CASSAVPAAGGYNEQFF.

The chain carries TRBV6-1 and TRBJ2-1; TRBD2 agrees at 14 bases. Looked up from germline, CDR1 is MNHNS and CDR2 is SASEGT. The CDR3 covers 17 residues. The V segment lost 4 bases and the J segment 0 bases; nucleotides outside the gene matches: 2. The CDR3 spells CASSGLAGGHSYNEQFF. The CDR3 DNA reads TGTGCCAGCAGTGGACTAGCGGGGGGGCACTCCTACAATGAGCAGTTCTTC.

The chain joins TRBV5-5 to TRBJ1-1, with D possibly being TRBD1 (6 bases). Trimming removed 3 bases from V and 1 base from J, with 16 bases in between. Germline-derived CDR1 and CDR2 are SGHKS and YYEKEE (reference sequence). The CDR3 covers 16 residues. This CDR3 reads CASSSGASTGNTEAFF. The CDR3 nucleotides read TGTGCCAGCAGCTCAGGGGCCTCAACTGGGAACACTGAAGCTTTCTTT.

This clone was observed a handful of times. The chain carries TRBV11-2 and TRBJ1-2; D not resolved. Germline values: CDR1 SGHAT, CDR2 FQNNGV. This CDR3 contains 14 residues. Between the trimmed V and J ends, which lost 0 bases and 8 bases, there was a span of 13 bases. As DNA, the CDR3 is TGTGCCAGCAGCTTAGATTACCCCACGGGAGGCTACACCTTC. Translating it yields CASSLDYPTGGYTF.

The chain combines TRBV30 with TRBJ1-1; unclear D gene. CDR3 length: 14 amino acids. The ends were cut back, 0 bases at V and 5 bases at J, with 13 bases in the middle. The germline V gene has CDR1 GTSNPN and CDR2 SVGIG (reference sequence). CDR3 sequence reads: CAWSVRWALTEAFF. The CDR3 nucleotides are TGTGCCTGGAGTGTACGCTGGGCGTTAACTGAAGCTTTCTTT.

The chain has TRBV7-9 and TRBJ2-1; 8 nucleotides align to TRBD2. V lost 7 bases to trimming and J lost 2 bases; unmatched junction nucleotides: 7. There are 15 residues in the CDR3. The germline gives CDR1 SEHNR, CDR2 FQNEAQ (reference sequence). The CDR3 spells CASNRGGGTYNEQFF. For the CDR3, the DNA is TGTGCCAGCAACCGGGGCGGGGGGACCTACAATGAGCAGTTCTTC.

The chain joins TRBV18 to TRBJ2-5, with D hard to call. Germline assignment: CDR1 KGHSH and CDR2 LQKENI. The CDR3 consists of 13 residues. Trimming removed 0 bases from V and 2 bases from J, with 4 bases in between. CDR3 amino acids: CASSPPAQETQYF. Here the CDR3 DNA reads TGTGCCAGCTCACCACCGGCACAAGAGACCCAGTACTTC.